What follows are 14 T cell receptor beta chains derived from one specimen sequenced in a study of blood T cell repertoires in COVID-19. Profiling relied on immunoSEQ multiplex PCR, and the TCRdb table lists in-frame clones only, not all of them. The sample holds some 300,000 clones, roughly 87% seen once. The sample taken for sequencing was PBMCs or T cells enriched from blood (not recorded which). These receptors were taken from a woman between 25 and 40 years old who had recovered from COVID-19.

CDR3 residues: CASSPYGQETQYF. In DNA, the CDR3 is TGTGCCAGCAGCCCGTACGGCCAAGAGACCCAGTACTTC. The rearrangement joins TRBV11-3 to TRBJ2-5; D ambiguous. V was shortened by 5 bases and J by 1 base, with 8 bases between the two germline ends. Germline V gives CDR1 SGHNT, CDR2 YENEEA. This CDR3 contains 13 residues.

The rearrangement joins TRBV19 to TRBJ1-5; possible D gene TRBD1, 5 bases. This CDR3 is built from 18 residues. Germline V gives CDR1 LNHDA, CDR2 SQIVND (reference sequence). V was pared by 6 bases and J by 0 bases, with 21 bases between. The CDR3 DNA reads as TGTGCCAGTAGCCAAATGGACATATCTCTTTATAGCAATCAGCCCCAGCATTTT. Translating gives CASSQMDISLYSNQPQHF.

The rearrangement links TRBV6-5 to TRBJ1-3, with TRBD1 as a possible D gene (5 bases). The ends were cut back, 2 bases at V and 0 bases at J, with 11 bases in the middle. The CDR3 sequence is 16 residues long. Germline V CDR1 and CDR2: MNHEY, SVGAGI. CDR3 nucleotides: TGTGCCAGCAGTTACGCGCAGGGAATCTCTGGAAACACCATATATTTT. It specifies CASSYAQGISGNTIYF.

CDR3 sequence: CASSYTYDRGDEKLFF. In DNA form, the CDR3 reads TGTGCCAGCAGTTACACTTACGACAGGGGGGACGAAAAACTGTTTTTT. The genes are TRBV6-5 and TRBJ1-4; 9 bases line up with TRBD1. V shed 2 bases and J 8 bases; nucleotides not matched to a gene: 9. This CDR3 is built from 16 residues. Per germline, CDR1 MNHEY and CDR2 SVGAGI.

V usage is TRBV7-9 and J usage is TRBJ1-5; no clear D gene. Germline CDR1 reads SEHNR; CDR2 reads FQNEAQ (reference sequence). The V end lost 5 bases, the J end lost 6 bases, and 11 bases lay between the germline ends. This CDR3 has 13 residues. The CDR3 nucleotides are TGTGCCAGCAGCGGACGGGGTGGTCAGCCCCAGCATTTT. It is translated as CASSGRGGQPQHF.

This clone was counted between two and nine times. The chain carries TRBV19 and TRBJ1-2; no definite D call. V lost 7 bases and J lost 8, with 11 bases in between. Germline assignment: CDR1 LNHDA and CDR2 SQIVND (reference sequence). This CDR3 contains 11 residues. This CDR3 reads CASNPGGGYTF. The CDR3 bases are TGTGCCAGTAACCCGGGAGGGGGCTACACCTTC.

The gene calls are TRBV30 and TRBJ1-6; D is perhaps TRBD1 (5 bases). V lost 0 bases, J lost 7 bases, and 16 bases lay in between. Germline assignment: CDR1 GTSNPN and CDR2 SVGIG (reference sequence). This CDR3 has 16 residues. This CDR3 is CAWSVDGAPGNSPLHF. In DNA, the CDR3 is TGTGCCTGGAGTGTAGACGGCGCGCCAGGGAATTCACCCCTCCACTTT. The full variable domain, in which reference TRBV30 and TRBJ1-6 provide the parts outside the CDR3, is SQTIHQWPATLVQPVGSPLSLECTVEGTSNPNLYWYRQAAGRGLQLLFYSVGIGQISSEVPQNLSASRPQDRQFILSSKKLLLSDSGFYLCAWSVDGAPGNSPLHFGNGTRLTVT.

This sequence joins TRBV30 and TRBJ1-5, with D perhaps TRBD1 (6 bases). In germline, CDR1 is GTSNPN, CDR2 SVGIG (reference sequence). This CDR3 is 15 amino acids long. The V and J ends lost 5 bases and 1 base respectively, with 15 bases between them. The chain's CDR3 is CAWAQGERSNQPQHF. The CDR3 region has the DNA TGTGCCTGGGCACAGGGAGAGAGAAGCAATCAGCCCCAGCATTTT.

This clone has just one count. The CDR3 coding sequence is TGCGCCAGCAGTGATATCGATCCCCCTAAGAGGACTGAAGCTTTCTTT. This translates into CASSDIDPPKRTEAFF. The V gene is TRBV10-2, the J gene TRBJ1-1; D gene unclear. Germline V gives CDR1 WSHSY, CDR2 SAAADI. There are 16 residues in the CDR3. Trimming stripped 3 bases from V and 5 bases from J, with 19 bases between.

The chain recombines TRBV2 with TRBJ2-7; 7 bases fit TRBD2. The CDR3 is 15 amino acids. The J segment lost 4 bases and the V segment lost 7 bases, leaving 13 bases of the junction unmatched. Looked up from germline, CDR1 is SNHLY and CDR2 is FYNNEI. CDR3 nucleotide sequence: TGTGCCAGCACCGGGGGAGGGACTCCGCCTTACGAGCAGTACTTC. As protein: CASTGGGTPPYEQYF.

This rearrangement joins TRBV25-1 to TRBJ2-7, with TRBD1 matching 10 bases. The V and J ends lost 1 base and 4 bases, in that order; junction bases with no gene match: 4. The CDR3 length is 15 residues. Germline V gene sequence: CDR1 MGHDK, CDR2 SYGVNS. CDR3 nucleotides: TGTGCCAGCAGTGAATCCGGACAGGGGGGTTACGAGCAGTACTTC. As protein: CASSESGQGGYEQYF.

The rearrangement joins TRBV12-5 to TRBJ1-4; D not resolved. The V end lost 0 bases, the J end lost 0 bases, and 20 bases lay between the germline ends. This CDR3 is 20 amino acids long. Germline loops: CDR1 LGHNT, CDR2 FRNRAP. The CDR3 DNA reads TGTGCTAGTGGTTTGGTACCAGTTTTCCGAAGGGAGACAACTAATGAAAAACTGTTTTTT. Translating it yields CASGLVPVFRRETTNEKLFF.

The gene calls are TRBV5-6 and TRBJ1-2; a possible D gene is TRBD1 (5 bases). CDR1 and CDR2 (germline): SGHDT, YYEEEE. The CDR3 is made up of 14 amino acids. The V end lost 4 bases, the J end lost 4 bases, and 14 bases lay between the germline ends. The CDR3: CASSSGARGYGYTF. As DNA, the CDR3 is TGTGCCAGCAGCAGTGGGGCGCGGGGCTATGGCTACACCTTC.

The J gene is TRBJ2-2, the V gene TRBV4-3; 11 bases match TRBD2. CDR1 is LGHNA, CDR2 YSLEER, per germline. V was pared by 0 bases and J by 4 bases, with 10 bases of the junction left unmatched. This CDR3 region has 19 residues. The DNA of the CDR3 is TGCGCCAGCAGCCAAGATCGTCTAGCGGGGGGCCAGGGCACCGGGGAGCTGTTTTTT. This gives the protein CASSQDRLAGGQGTGELFF.